The T cell receptor (beta chain) described here comes from a study of cytomegalovirus exposure and HLA in healthy donors. Produced via immunoSEQ multiplex PCR; TCRdb's table is partial and in-frame only. This table has 250,000 to 400,000 clones, 70% to 90% appearing once. The CDR3 contains 14 residues. Germline assignment: CDR1 MNHNY and CDR2 SVGAGI (reference sequence). V was trimmed by 6 bases and J by 5 bases, leaving 16 bases between them. The chain has TRBV6-6 and TRBJ2-5; D is ambiguous. The specimen was PBMCs. The TCR comes from a man aged 30 to 45 in good health and CMV-seronegative. This chain's CDR3 is CASSLYGLQETQYF. The CDR3 DNA is TGTGCCAGCAGCCTCTATGGATTACAGGAGACCCAGTACTTC.